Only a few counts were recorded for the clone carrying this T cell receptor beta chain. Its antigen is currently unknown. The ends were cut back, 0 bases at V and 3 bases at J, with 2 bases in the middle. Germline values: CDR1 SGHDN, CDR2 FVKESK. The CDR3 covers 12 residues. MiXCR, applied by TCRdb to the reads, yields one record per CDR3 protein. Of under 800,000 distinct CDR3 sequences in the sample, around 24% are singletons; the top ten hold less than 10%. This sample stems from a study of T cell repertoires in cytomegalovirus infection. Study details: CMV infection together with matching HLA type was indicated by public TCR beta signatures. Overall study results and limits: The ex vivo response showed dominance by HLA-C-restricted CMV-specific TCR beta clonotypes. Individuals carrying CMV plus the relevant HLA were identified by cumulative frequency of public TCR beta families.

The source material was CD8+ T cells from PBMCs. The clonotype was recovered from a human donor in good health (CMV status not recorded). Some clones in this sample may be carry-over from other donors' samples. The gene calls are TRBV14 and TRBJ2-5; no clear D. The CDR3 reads CASSQDEETQYF. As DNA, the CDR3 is TGTGCCAGCAGCCAAGACGAAGAGACCCAGTACTTC.